This T cell receptor beta chain was obtained from a study of blood T cell repertoires in COVID-19. Looking at the study overall: Acute and convalescent COVID-19 samples came from the United States, Italy and Spain. From T cells, B-cell-depleted T cells, or PBMCs came the material, which was cDNA or gDNA.

Trimming removed 3 bases at V and 1 base at J, with 7 bases between. CDR1 is LNHDA and CDR2 is SQIVND in the germline V gene (reference sequence). The CDR3 covers 14 residues. The repertoire was sequenced with immunoSEQ multiplex PCR; TCRdb's copy has only in-frame clones and lacks some. The table has 40,000 or so clones, approximately 80% seen once. This sequence originates from a man between 60 and 75 years old in a cohort sampled during active COVID-19. The rearrangement links TRBV19 to TRBJ1-5; D call uncertain. Sequencing input: peripheral blood. The chain's CDR3 is CASSIGWSNQPQHF. CDR3 coding DNA: TGTGCCAGTAGTATCGGTTGGAGCAATCAGCCCCAGCATTTT.